This TCR beta chain was profiled in a study of Ad26.COV2.S vaccination and SARS-CoV-2 variants (dated by TCRdb to about 2021). Broadly, across the study: Vaccine-arm donors came from COV1001, a multicentre, randomized, double-blind, placebo-controlled phase I-IIa trial of Ad26.COV2.S in healthy adults. The TCR-sequenced set comprised roughly 30 samples: around 20 Ad26.COV2.S vaccine recipients, 5 placebo recipients and 8 SARS-CoV-2 convalescent individuals. The specificity and breadth of SARS-CoV-2-reactive T cell receptors after Ad26.COV2.S vaccination were assessed by TCRbeta repertoire sequencing. Blinding of investigators to trial group allocation was maintained during experiments and outcome assessment. Ad26.COV2.S was administered intramuscularly at 5 x 10^10 or 1 x 10^11 viral particles, either as a single shot or as two shots given 56 days apart. Trial participants were randomized into five groups of five: low-dose or high-dose Ad26.COV2.S given once or twice, or placebo on both occasions. What the work shows at the level of the full study, not this receptor alone: It was noted by the authors that total T cell responses may have been underestimated by the TCR breadth and depth analyses. The study lacked the statistical power to compare responses across vaccine doses or regimens. Vaccine and placebo recipients had similar non-spike TCR breadth, a finding consistent with the vaccine containing only spike. Ad26.COV2.S recipients had higher spike-specific TCR breadth than placebo recipients (P = 0.0014). Substantial breadth of spike-specific CD8+ and CD4+ T cell responses was reported after vaccination.

Inclusive of the bounding cysteine and phenylalanine, the CDR3 is 16 residues long. Of all the DNA, just the CDR3 is kept, 48 bases in frame from base 1. CDR1 and CDR2 are read off the germline V gene as SGHVS and FQNEAQ. Trimming accounts for 2 bases at V and 2 bases at J, while the number of junction bases matched to no gene is 3. This clone came up once. There is no known antigen for this receptor. One base away there is no much larger clone; base qualities are not given. TCRbeta CDR3 regions were sequenced with the immunoSEQ Assay. After extraction, genomic DNA underwent amplification by bias-controlled multiplex PCR, followed by high-throughput sequencing. In the authors' own workflow: To quantify the absolute abundance of every unique TCRbeta CDR3 region, sequences were collapsed and filtered. Usable DNA was measured by amplifying reference genes present in all nucleated cells, and TCRbeta template counts were normalized to that usable DNA to estimate T cell fraction. Repertoire TCRs were annotated as SARS-CoV-2-specific by exact matching of V gene, CDR3 amino acid sequence and J gene to a known reactive TCR set. The reference SARS-CoV-2 TCR set was derived from MIRA and filtered for enrichment in COVID-19-positive ImmuneCODE repertoires, a step that removed public or cross-reactive TCRs. Based on the MIRA antigens, annotated TCRs were further analysed at the level of specific ORF or position within ORF. Depth was the summed frequency of annotated unique rearrangements, while breadth was defined as annotated unique rearrangements over total unique productive rearrangements. Group comparisons of TCR breadth used two-sided Wilcoxon rank-sum tests. TCRdb re-hosts the immuneACCESS table, in-frame sequences only. Its copies lack some clones; in the studies checked, an unresolved V gene accounts for under half of them, and the cause for the rest is not known. V and J calls and clone size come straight from that table; D and trimming were deduced from the DNA. This sample has hundreds of thousands of clones in its table, and roughly 90% of those were observed once. Of the sample, roughly 1.5% falls within the top ten clones.

The sample's treatment or condition, from its label and the paper: 15 to 20 received Ad26.COV2.S at low or high dose, single or two shots; roughly five received placebo; per-sample allocation not given. For vaccine and placebo recipients, repertoires were sequenced using samples collected on day 63 after the first injection. Cohort 1b enrolled about two dozen adults aged 18-55 years at a single site in Boston, USA, between 29 July and 7 August 2020. Ad26.COV2.S was a replication-incompetent adenovirus type 26 vector expressing a prefusion-stabilized SARS-CoV-2 spike protein from the original Wuhan strain.

The rearranged segments are TRBV7-8 and TRBJ2-2, and 9 junction bases match TRBD1. The receptor comes from a person aged 18-60 years who received the Ad26.COV2.S COVID-19 vaccine or a placebo. The sequencing here drew on peripheral blood, taken in a trial of Ad26.COV2.S vaccine versus placebo. The nucleotide sequence reads TGTGCCAGCAGCTTATCGGACAGGGGAAACACCGGGGAGCTGTTTTTT. It is translated as CASSLSDRGNTGELFF.